This is a list of T cell receptor beta chains from one sample in a study of monozygotic twins with cystic fibrosis. The assay was immunoSEQ multiplex PCR, and TCRdb's table has in-frame clones only and misses some. The table lists about 23,000 clones, under 95% of them singletons, with roughly 0.3% in the top ten. The sequenced sample consisted of blood. The source is a girl aged 2 to 9 with cystic fibrosis. CDR3s include the opening cysteine and the closing phenylalanine or tryptophan. A D gene is named only where the DNA matches it firmly. Some rows mark clone size as missing; the rest say once, few, many or name a class of expanded clone.

>TRBD1|.|TRBV29-1|TRBJ1-1
CSAVTQGYTEAFF
>TRBD2|.|TRBV6-5|TRBJ2-5
CATSGGAPETQYF
>.|.|TRBV10-1|TRBJ1-1
CASSEKKVAGNTEAFF
>TRBD1|.|TRBV19|TRBJ1-1
CASSSGQGHTEAFF
>.|.|TRBV19|TRBJ2-2
CASSSGAGGELFF
>.|few|TRBV9|TRBJ2-2
CASSPTGPGELFF
>TRBD1|once|TRBV7-2|TRBJ1-5
CASSYDRGNQPQHF
>.|once|TRBV4-3|TRBJ1-5
CASSQDSASNQPQHF
>.|.|TRBV5-1|TRBJ2-5
CASSLGPESDETQYF
>.|.|TRBV25-1|TRBJ1-6
CASSSRHEDNSPLHF
>.|once|TRBV6-5|TRBJ2-5
CASSYRETQYF
>TRBD1|.|TRBV10-1|TRBJ2-7
CASSVDRVAEQYF
>.|.|TRBV6-5|TRBJ1-2
CASSYYGGIGYTF
>TRBD1|.|TRBV10-3|TRBJ1-1
CAISEGPGQGVTEAFF
>.|.|TRBV19|TRBJ2-7
CASSIDRGIMEQYF
>.|.|TRBV9|TRBJ2-1
CASSPGAFLPRVNNEQFF
>.|few|TRBV7-9|TRBJ1-5
CASSRGSNQPQHF
>.|.|TRBV7-8|TRBJ1-6
CASSLPNSPLHF
>.|.|TRBV4-3|TRBJ1-3
CASSLPGAGNTIYF
>.|.|TRBV29-1|TRBJ1-3
CSIDLSDTSGNTIYF
>.|.|TRBV7-9|TRBJ2-7
CASSRAGPSGVEQYF
>.|.|TRBV2|TRBJ2-6
CASSQSGANVLTF
>TRBD2|once|TRBV13|TRBJ2-5
CASSLSGGVETQYF
>.|.|TRBV7-8|TRBJ1-2
CASGRDELANYGYTF
>.|.|TRBV4-3|TRBJ1-2
CASSQDQNRRDGYTF
>.|.|TRBV4-3|TRBJ2-7
CASSLAGRGGYEQYF
>.|.|TRBV4-3|TRBJ1-4
CASSQANRDLKLFF
>.|.|TRBV11-2|TRBJ1-1
CASSSGTDYMNTEAFF
>.|.|TRBV5-1|TRBJ1-2
CASSLAVTYGYTF
>.|once|TRBV9|TRBJ2-1
CATSATGSSYNEQFF
>.|.|TRBV2|TRBJ1-4
CASSDVRREEKLFF
>.|.|TRBV6-6|TRBJ1-1
CASSRVGNSEAFF
>TRBD1|few|TRBV27|TRBJ1-5
CASSGSTGVGPQHF
>.|.|TRBV5-1|TRBJ1-2
CASSLLGEKGSLHYYGYTF
>.|.|TRBV9|TRBJ1-2
CASSHDRPYGYTF
>.|.|TRBV29-1|TRBJ2-5
CSALGPQETQYF
>.|.|TRBV5-1|TRBJ1-1
CASAGQETEAFF
>.|once|TRBV15|TRBJ1-5
CATSRGQGNQPQHF
>.|.|TRBV10-3|TRBJ2-5
CAISEILETQYF
>.|once|TRBV7-9|TRBJ1-2
CASSLEDNFYGYTF
>TRBD2|.|TRBV7-2|TRBJ2-5
CASSQPAGGGLETQYF
>TRBD1|.|TRBV6-5|TRBJ1-2
CASSYSRTGDGYTF
>.|.|TRBV15|TRBJ1-2
CATSRDPLGANYGYTF
>.|.|TRBV10-3|TRBJ2-7
CAISEANAYEQYF
>.|once|TRBV29-1|TRBJ2-7
CSAGNSVYEQYF
>TRBD1|once|TRBV15|TRBJ1-2
CATSRDRGTVVHGYTF
>.|.|TRBV18|TRBJ2-2
CASSQRGAPGELFF
>.|.|TRBV6-5|TRBJ1-1
CASSYSVENTEAFF
>.|.|TRBV5-1|TRBJ2-5
CASSLDSRVFTETQYF
>.|few|TRBV2|TRBJ1-5
CASSRTGSSTYQPQHF
>.|.|TRBV5-6|TRBJ1-2
CASSSEIKANYGYTF
>.|.|TRBV6-5|TRBJ1-2
CASSIHGKDYGYTF
>.|.|TRBV7-9|TRBJ1-4
CASSLMRATNEKLFF
>.|.|TRBV9|TRBJ2-7
CASSVESDYEQYF
>TRBD1|.|TRBV9|TRBJ1-1
CASSPQGENTEAFF
>.|.|TRBV4-3|TRBJ1-2
CASSQVGREGGANYGYTF
>TRBD2|.|TRBV9|TRBJ2-1
CASSPVLGGGANTEQFF
>TRBD1|.|TRBV10-2|TRBJ2-2
CASRRDRENTGELFF
>.|.|TRBV11-2|TRBJ2-3
CASSSHVSGSTQYF